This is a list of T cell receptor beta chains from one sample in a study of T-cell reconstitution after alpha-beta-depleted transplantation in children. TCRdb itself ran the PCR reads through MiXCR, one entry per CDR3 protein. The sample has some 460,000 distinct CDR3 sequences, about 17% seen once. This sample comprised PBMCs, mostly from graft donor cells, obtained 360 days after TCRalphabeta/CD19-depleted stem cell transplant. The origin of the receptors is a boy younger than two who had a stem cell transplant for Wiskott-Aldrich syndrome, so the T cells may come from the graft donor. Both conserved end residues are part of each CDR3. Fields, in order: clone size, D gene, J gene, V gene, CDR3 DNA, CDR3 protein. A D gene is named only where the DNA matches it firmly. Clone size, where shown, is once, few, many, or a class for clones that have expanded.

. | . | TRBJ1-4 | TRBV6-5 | TGTGCCAGCAGGAGCCGGGGACGAAAACTGTTTTTT | CASRSRGRKLFF
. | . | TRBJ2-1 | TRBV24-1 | TGTGCCACCAGTGACCGAGATAAGGCGCAGTTCTTC | CATSDRDKAQFF
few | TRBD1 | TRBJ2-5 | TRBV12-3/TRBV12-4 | TGTGCCAGCAGTGTGGGACAGGGGGCCTCACGGGAGACCCAGTACTTC | CASSVGQGASRETQYF
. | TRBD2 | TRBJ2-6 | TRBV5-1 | TGCGCCAGCAGCTTACTACCAGCGGGAGCCCCATCTGGGGCCAACGTCCTGACTTTC | CASSLLPAGAPSGANVLTF
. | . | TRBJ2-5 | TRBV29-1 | TGCAGCGTTGTAAAGGAAGAGACCCAGTACTTC | CSVVKEETQYF
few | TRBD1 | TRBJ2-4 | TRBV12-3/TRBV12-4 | TGTGCCAGCAGTTTGGGGGACAGTACAGGGTACTTC | CASSLGDSTGYF
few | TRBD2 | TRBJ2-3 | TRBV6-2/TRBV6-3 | TGTGCCAGCAGTAGGGGACTAACCACAGATACGCAGTATTTT | CASSRGLTTDTQYF
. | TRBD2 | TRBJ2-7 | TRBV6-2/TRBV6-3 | TGTGCCAGCAGCCGACAAGGACTAGGCTACGAGCAGTACTTC | CASSRQGLGYEQYF
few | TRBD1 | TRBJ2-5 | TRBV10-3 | TGTGCCATCAGTGAGGGACAGGACATCCAAGAGACCCAGTACTTC | CAISEGQDIQETQYF
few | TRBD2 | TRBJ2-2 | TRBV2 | TGTGCCAGCAGGGGGAAGGGACTAGCGGGAGCCGGGGAGCTGTTTTTT | CASRGKGLAGAGELFF
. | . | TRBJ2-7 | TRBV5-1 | TGCGCCAGCAGCTCTCCGGGACGCACGTTACACGAGCAGTACTTC | CASSSPGRTLHEQYF
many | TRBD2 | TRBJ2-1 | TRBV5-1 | TGCGCCAGCAGCTTGACTAGCGGGGTGTCGTACAATGAGCAGTTCTTC | CASSLTSGVSYNEQFF
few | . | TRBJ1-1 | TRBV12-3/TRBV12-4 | TGTGCCAGCACCGTAGCGGCGGGGAAGAACACTGAAGCTTTCTTT | CASTVAAGKNTEAFF
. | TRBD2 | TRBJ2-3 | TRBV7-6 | TGTGCCAGCAGCTTAGTACCGGGACTAGCAGCGGATACGCAGTATTTT | CASSLVPGLAADTQYF
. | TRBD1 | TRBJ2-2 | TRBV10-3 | TGTGCCATCAGTGACCGGGGACAGGGTGTCACCGGGGAGCTGTTTTTT | CAISDRGQGVTGELFF
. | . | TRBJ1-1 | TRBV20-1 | TGCAGTGCTAGAGATGCAGGTATGAACACTGAAGCTTTCTTT | CSARDAGMNTEAFF
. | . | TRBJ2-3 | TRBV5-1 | TGCGCCAGCAGCTCACAGGGCTCAGATACGCAGTATTTT | CASSSQGSDTQYF
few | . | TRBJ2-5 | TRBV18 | TGTGCCAGCTCACCACCGAAGGGGCCGAGGACCCAGTACTTC | CASSPPKGPRTQYF
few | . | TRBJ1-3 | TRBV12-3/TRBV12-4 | TGTGCCAGCAGTTTGGGCAGGGCCAAGGACACCATATATTTT | CASSLGRAKDTIYF
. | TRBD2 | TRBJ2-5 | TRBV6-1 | TGTGCCAGCAGAATCAAACTCACGGGACTAGCGGGAACAGAGACCCAGTACTTC | CASRIKLTGLAGTETQYF
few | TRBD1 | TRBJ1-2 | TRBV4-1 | TGCGCCAGCGGCAGGGGGCTGGGAAACTATGGCTACACCTTC | CASGRGLGNYGYTF
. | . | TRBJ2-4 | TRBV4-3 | TGCGCCAGCAGTCCGCGAGTAGCGACAACCATTCAGTACTTC | CASSPRVATTIQYF
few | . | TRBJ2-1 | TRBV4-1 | TGCGCCAGCAGCCAGGTCACTAGGTCCTACAATGAGCAGTTCTTC | CASSQVTRSYNEQFF
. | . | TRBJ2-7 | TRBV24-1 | TGTGCCACCAGTAGCAGGAGCTCCTACGAGCAGTACTTC | CATSSRSSYEQYF
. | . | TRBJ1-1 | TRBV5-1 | TGCGCCAGCAGCTTGCCAGGGGAAATAACTGAAGCTTTCTTT | CASSLPGEITEAFF
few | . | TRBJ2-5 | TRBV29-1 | TGCAGCGTTGAAGATACCGGCGGGGTAGAAGAGACCCAGTACTTC | CSVEDTGGVEETQYF
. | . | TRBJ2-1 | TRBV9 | TGTGCCAGCAGCGTAGCTACTGTGGGAGGATATCTCAATGAGCAGTTCTTC | CASSVATVGGYLNEQFF
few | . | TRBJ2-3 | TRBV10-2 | TGCGCCAGCCTTAACGCGGGAAGCACAGATACGCAGTATTTT | CASLNAGSTDTQYF
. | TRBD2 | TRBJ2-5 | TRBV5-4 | TGTGCCAGCAGCTTCATGTTTAGCGGGAGCATAGAGACCCAGTACTTC | CASSFMFSGSIETQYF
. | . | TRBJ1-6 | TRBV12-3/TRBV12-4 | TGTGCCAGCAGTCCACAGGGTTTTAATTCACCCCTCCACTTT | CASSPQGFNSPLHF
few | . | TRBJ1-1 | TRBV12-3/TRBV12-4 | TGTGCCAGCAGTTTTGTAAAAAACACTGAAGCTTTCTTT | CASSFVKNTEAFF
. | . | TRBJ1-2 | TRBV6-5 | TGTGCCAGCAGTTACGGACAGACGAGGGGCTACACCTTC | CASSYGQTRGYTF
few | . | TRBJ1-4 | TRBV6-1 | TGTGCCAGCAGGGGAAAGGGGACAACTAATGAAAAACTGTTTTTT | CASRGKGTTNEKLFF
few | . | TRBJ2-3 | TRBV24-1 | TGTGCCACCAGTGATGCGGGACACTTCACAGATACGCAGTATTTT | CATSDAGHFTDTQYF
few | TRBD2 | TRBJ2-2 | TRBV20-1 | TGCAGTGCTCACTCCGGGAGGAAAAACGGGGAGCTGTTTTTT | CSAHSGRKNGELFF
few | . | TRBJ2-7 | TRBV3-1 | TGTGCCAGCAGCCGAAGACAGGAGCAGTACTTC | CASSRRQEQYF